This T cell receptor (beta chain) was sequenced during a study of shared clonotypes between healthy human individuals. Looked up from germline, CDR1 is LNHDA and CDR2 is SQIVND (reference sequence). V trimming: 0 bases; J trimming: 3 bases; junction bases outside the gene matches: 15. This CDR3 has 19 residues. Sequencing used immunoSEQ multiplex PCR; TCRdb keeps in-frame clones, though not all of them. In the table there are about 2.1 million clones, 93% of which are singletons. CD45RO-negative CD8 cells positively selected for CCR7 made up the naive population, which excluded terminally differentiated effector memory CD45RA+ cells.

The TCR originated in a man between 18 and 29 years old in good health. Some clones in this sample may be carry-over from other donors' samples. The chain recombines TRBV19 with TRBJ2-3; TRBD2 agrees at 7 bases. The sample was naive CD8+ T cells from PBMCs. CDR3 in DNA: TGTGCCAGTAGTATAGATCAGGCGGGAGTCCTGGGTGAGACAGATACGCAGTATTTT. Residues: CASSIDQAGVLGETDTQYF.